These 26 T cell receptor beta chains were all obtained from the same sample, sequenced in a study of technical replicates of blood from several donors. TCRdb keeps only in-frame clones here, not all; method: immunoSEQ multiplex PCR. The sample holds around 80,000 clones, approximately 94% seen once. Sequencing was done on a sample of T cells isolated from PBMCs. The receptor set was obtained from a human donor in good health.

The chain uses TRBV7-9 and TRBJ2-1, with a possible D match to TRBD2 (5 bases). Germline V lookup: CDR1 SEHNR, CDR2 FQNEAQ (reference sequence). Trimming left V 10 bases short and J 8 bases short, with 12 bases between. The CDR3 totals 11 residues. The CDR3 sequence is CATRAVDEQFF. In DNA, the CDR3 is TGTGCCACGAGGGCAGTCGATGAGCAGTTCTTC.

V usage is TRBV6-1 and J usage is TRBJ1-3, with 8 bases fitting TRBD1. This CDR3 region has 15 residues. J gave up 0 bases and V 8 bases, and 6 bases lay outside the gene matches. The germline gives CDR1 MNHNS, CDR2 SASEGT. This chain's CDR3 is CASSRDRISGNTIYF. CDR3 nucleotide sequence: TGTGCCAGCTCGAGGGACAGGATCTCTGGAAACACCATATATTTT.

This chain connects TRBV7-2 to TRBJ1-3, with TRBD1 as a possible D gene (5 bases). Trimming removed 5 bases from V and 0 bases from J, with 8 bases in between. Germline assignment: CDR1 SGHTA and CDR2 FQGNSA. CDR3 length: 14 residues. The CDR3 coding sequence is TGTGCCAGCAGCCCCGACAGCTCTGGAAACACCATATATTTT. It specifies CASSPDSSGNTIYF.

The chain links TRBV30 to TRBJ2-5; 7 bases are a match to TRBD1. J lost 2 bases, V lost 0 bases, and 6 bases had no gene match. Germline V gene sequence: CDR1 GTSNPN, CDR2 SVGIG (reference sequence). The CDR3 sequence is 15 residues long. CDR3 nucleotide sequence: TGTGCCTGGAGTGTAAAAGGCAGGGGGCAAGAGACCCAGTACTTC. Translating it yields CAWSVKGRGQETQYF.

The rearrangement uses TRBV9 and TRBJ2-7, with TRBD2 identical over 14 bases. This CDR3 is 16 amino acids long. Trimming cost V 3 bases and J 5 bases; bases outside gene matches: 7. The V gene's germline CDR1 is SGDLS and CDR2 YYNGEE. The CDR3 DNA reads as TGTGCCAGCAGCGCGGGACTAGCGGGAGTCAGTAACGAGCAGTACTTC. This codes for CASSAGLAGVSNEQYF.

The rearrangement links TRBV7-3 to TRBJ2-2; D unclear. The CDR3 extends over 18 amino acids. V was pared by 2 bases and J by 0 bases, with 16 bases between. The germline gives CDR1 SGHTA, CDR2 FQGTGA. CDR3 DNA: TGTGCCAGCAGCTTATCCAGGTCGACGGCCTCGAACACCGGGGAGCTGTTTTTT. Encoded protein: CASSLSRSTASNTGELFF.

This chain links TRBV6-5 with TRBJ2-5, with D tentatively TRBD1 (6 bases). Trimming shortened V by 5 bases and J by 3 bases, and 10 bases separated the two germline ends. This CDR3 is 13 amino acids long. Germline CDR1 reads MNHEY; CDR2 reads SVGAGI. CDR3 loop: CASSPWTEETQYF. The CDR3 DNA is TGTGCCAGCAGTCCCTGGACAGAAGAGACCCAGTACTTC.

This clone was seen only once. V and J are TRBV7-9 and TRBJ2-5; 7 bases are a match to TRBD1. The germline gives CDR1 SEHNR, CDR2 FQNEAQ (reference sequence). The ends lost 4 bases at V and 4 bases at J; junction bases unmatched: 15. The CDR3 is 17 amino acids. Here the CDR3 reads CASSSGQARKSLETQYF. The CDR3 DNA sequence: TGTGCCAGCAGCTCTGGACAGGCAAGAAAGTCTCTAGAGACCCAGTACTTC. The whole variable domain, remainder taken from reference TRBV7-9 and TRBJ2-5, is DTGVSQNPRHKITKRGQNVTFRCDPISEHNRLYWYRQTLGQGPEFLTYFQNEAQLEKSRLLSDRFSAERPKGSFSTLEIQRTEQGDSAMYLCASSSGQARKSLETQYFGPGTRLLVL.

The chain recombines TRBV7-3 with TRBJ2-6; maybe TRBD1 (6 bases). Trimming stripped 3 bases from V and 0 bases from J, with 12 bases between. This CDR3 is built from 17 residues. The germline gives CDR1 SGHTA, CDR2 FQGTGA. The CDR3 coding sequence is TGTGCCAGCAGCTTGGGGGCTGGGCCCTCTGGGGCCAACGTCCTGACTTTC. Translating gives CASSLGAGPSGANVLTF. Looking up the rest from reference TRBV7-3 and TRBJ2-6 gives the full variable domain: GAGVSQTPSNKVTEKGKYVELRCDPISGHTALYWYRQSLGQGPEFLIYFQGTGAADDSGLPNDRFFAVRPEGSVSTLKIQRTERGDSAVYLCASSLGAGPSGANVLTFGAGSRLTVL.

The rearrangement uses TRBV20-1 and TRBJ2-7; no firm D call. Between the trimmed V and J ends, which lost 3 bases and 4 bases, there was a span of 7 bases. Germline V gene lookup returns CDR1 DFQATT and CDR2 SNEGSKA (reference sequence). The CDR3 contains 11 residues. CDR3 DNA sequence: TGCAGTGCTAGTACTACTTACGAGCAGTACTTC. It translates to CSASTTYEQYF.

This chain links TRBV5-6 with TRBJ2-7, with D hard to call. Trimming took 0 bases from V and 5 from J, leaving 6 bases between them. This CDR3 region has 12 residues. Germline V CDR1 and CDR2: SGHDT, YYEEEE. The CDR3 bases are TGTGCCAGCAGCTTGGTCGGAGACGAGCAGTACTTC. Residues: CASSLVGDEQYF.

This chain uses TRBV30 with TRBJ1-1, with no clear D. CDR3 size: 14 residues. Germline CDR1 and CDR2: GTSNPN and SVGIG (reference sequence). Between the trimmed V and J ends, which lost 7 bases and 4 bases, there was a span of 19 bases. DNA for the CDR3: TGTGCCTCCCCATCAGACTCCGGCCGCACTGAAGCTTTCTTT. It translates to CASPSDSGRTEAFF. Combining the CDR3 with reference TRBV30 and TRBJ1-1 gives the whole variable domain SQTIHQWPATLVQPVGSPLSLECTVEGTSNPNLYWYRQAAGRGLQLLFYSVGIGQISSEVPQNLSASRPQDRQFILSSKKLLLSDSGFYLCASPSDSGRTEAFFGQGTRLTVV.

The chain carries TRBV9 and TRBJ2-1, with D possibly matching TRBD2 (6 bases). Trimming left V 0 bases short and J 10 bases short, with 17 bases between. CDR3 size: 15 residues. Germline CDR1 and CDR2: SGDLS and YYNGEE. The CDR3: CASSVEAGTLAEQFF. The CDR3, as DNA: TGTGCCAGCAGCGTAGAGGCGGGGACGCTGGCGGAGCAGTTCTTC.

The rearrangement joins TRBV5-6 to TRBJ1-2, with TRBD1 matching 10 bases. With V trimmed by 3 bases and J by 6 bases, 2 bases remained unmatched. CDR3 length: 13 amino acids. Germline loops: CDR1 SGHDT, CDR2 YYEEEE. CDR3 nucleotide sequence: TGTGCCAGCAGCTCCGGACAGGGGGATGGCTACACCTTC. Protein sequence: CASSSGQGDGYTF.

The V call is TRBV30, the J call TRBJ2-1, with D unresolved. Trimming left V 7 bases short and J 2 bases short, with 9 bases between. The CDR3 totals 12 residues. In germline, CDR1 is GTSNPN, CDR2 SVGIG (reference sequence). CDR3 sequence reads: CASLPAYNEQFF. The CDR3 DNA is TGTGCCTCCCTACCCGCCTACAATGAGCAGTTCTTC.

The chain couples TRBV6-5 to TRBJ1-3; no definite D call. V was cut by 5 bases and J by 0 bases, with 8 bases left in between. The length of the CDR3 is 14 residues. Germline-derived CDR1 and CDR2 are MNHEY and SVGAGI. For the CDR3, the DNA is TGTGCCAGCAGTCGCGCATTCTCTGGAAACACCATATATTTT. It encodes CASSRAFSGNTIYF.

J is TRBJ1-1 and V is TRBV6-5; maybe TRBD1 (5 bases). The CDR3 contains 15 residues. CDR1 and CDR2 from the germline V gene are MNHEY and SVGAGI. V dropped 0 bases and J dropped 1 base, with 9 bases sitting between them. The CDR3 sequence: CASSYSGGKNTEAFF. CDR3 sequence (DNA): TGTGCCAGCAGTTACTCGGGGGGGAAGAACACTGAAGCTTTCTTT.

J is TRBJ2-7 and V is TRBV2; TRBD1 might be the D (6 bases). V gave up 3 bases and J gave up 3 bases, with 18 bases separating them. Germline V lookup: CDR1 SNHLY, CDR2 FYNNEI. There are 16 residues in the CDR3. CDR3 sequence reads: CASSEETGLDIYEQYF. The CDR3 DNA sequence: TGTGCCAGCAGTGAGGAGACAGGTCTTGACATCTACGAGCAGTACTTC.

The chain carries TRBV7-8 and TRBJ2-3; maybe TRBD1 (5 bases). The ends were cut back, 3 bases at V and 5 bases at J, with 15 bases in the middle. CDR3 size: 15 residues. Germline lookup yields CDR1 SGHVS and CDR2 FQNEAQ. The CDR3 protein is CASSFPGQYGDTQYF. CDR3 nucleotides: TGTGCCAGCAGCTTTCCAGGGCAATACGGAGATACGCAGTATTTT.

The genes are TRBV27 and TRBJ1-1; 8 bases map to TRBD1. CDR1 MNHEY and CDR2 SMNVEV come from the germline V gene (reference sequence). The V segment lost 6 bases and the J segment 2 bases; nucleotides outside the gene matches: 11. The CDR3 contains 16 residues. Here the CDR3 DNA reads TGTGCCAGCAGACCCTCGGACAGGGAAATAAACACTGAAGCTTTCTTT. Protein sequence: CASRPSDREINTEAFF.

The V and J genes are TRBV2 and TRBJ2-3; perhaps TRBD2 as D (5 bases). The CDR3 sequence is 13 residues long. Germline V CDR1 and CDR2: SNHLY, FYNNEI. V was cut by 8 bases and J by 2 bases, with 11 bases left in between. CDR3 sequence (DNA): TGTGCCAGCTCAGCGGAAGACACAGATACGCAGTATTTT. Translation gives CASSAEDTDTQYF.

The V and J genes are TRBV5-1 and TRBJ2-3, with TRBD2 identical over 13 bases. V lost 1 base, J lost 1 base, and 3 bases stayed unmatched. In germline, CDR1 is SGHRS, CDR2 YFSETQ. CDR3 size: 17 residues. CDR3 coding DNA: TGCGCCAGCAGCTTGAGACTAGCGGGAGGAGGCACAGATACGCAGTATTTT. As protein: CASSLRLAGGGTDTQYF.

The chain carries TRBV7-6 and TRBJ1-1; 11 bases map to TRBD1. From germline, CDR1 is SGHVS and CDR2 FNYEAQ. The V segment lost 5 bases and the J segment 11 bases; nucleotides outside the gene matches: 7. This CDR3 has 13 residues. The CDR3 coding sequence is TGTGCCAGCAGCCGGGACAGGGGGGAGGGGGCTTTCTTT. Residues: CASSRDRGEGAFF.

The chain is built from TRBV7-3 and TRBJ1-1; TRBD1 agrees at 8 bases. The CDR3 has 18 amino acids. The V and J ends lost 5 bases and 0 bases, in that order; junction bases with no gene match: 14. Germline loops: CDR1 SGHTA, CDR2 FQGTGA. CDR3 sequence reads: CASSLGTGTGSMNTEAFF. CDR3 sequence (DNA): TGTGCCAGCAGCCTAGGGACCGGGACAGGTAGTATGAACACTGAAGCTTTCTTT.

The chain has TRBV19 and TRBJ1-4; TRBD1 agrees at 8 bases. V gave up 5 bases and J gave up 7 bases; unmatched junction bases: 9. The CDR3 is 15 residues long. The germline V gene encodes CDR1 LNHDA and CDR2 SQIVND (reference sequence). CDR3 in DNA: TGTGCCAGTAGTTCCTACCGGGACAGGATTGAAAAACTGTTTTTT. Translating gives CASSSYRDRIEKLFF.

CDR3 bases: TGCGCCAGCAGCTTGGGTCTAGCGGGAGAAGGTACGCAGTATTTT. It specifies CASSLGLAGEGTQYF. J is TRBJ2-3 and V is TRBV5-1, with 10 positions matching TRBD2. The germline gives CDR1 SGHRS, CDR2 YFSETQ. The CDR3 has 15 residues. Trimming removed 0 bases from V and 8 bases from J; junction bases left unmatched: 6.